The entry below describes one TCR beta chain. Its antigen is currently unknown. Germline CDR1 SEHNR, CDR2 FQNEAQ (reference sequence). CDR3 length: 18 amino acids. Trimming took 5 bases from V and 2 from J, leaving 23 bases between them. This sample is part of a study of T cells after yellow fever vaccination. Findings and caveats of the study: The secondary response showed a weaker magnitude and a faster peak, day 5 versus 15. Contaminating bulk clonotypes could be abundant in FACS-sorted repertoires. Detected again after the booster were most primary-vaccination clones, at roughly 95% CD4 and approximately 90% CD8.

5'RACE template switching produced TCR cDNA carrying a universal primer site and UMIs. MiXCR, run by TCRdb on the 5' RACE reads, gives a single entry per CDR3 protein. This sample yields some 300,000 distinct CDR3 sequences, of which approximately 10% are seen a single time; about 3.5% belongs to the top ten. This chain joins TRBV7-9 and TRBJ2-3; D is uncertain. The receptor was isolated from a young man who received the YFV17D yellow fever vaccine. The material was CD4+ T cells sorted from PBMCs, obtained 5 days after the yellow fever booster vaccination. Written as DNA, the CDR3 is TGTGCCAGCAGCCCGGCCCCGTGGAGTGCAGGCCCCACAGATACGCAGTATTTT. Encoded protein: CASSPAPWSAGPTDTQYF.